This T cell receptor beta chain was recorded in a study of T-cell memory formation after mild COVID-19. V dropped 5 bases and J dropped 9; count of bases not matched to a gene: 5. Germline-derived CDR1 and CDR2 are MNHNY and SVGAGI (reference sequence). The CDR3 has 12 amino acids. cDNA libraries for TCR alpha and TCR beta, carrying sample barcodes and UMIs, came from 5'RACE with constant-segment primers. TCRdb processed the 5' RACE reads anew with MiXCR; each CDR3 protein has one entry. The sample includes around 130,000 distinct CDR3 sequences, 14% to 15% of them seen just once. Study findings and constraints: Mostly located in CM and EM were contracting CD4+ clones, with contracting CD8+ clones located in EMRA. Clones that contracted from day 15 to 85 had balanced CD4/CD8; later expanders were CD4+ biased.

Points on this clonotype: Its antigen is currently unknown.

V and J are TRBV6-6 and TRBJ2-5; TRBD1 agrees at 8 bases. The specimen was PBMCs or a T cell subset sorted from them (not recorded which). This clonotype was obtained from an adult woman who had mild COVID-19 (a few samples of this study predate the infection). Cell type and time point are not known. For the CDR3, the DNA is TGTGCCAGCAGTGCAGGGGGCGGGTCCCAGTACTTC. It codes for CASSAGGGSQYF.